This entry concerns a single T cell receptor beta chain. Its antigen is still unknown. Libraries were prepared by immunoSEQ multiplex PCR; TCRdb keeps only in-frame clonotypes and omits some of them. This sample yields about 130,000 clones, of which about 93% are seen a single time; around 0.022% belongs to the top ten. The data were obtained in a study of human thymus T cells. Whole-study results and caveats: Thymic and blood repertoires appeared to show biased V and J gene usage. Related research found strongly overlapping thymic repertoires in unrelated individuals.

This CDR3 contains 15 residues. V was clipped by 7 bases and J by 3 bases, with 16 bases between them. The germline V gene encodes CDR1 SGHNT and CDR2 YENEEA. Resections from corrective heart surgery supplied the thymus tissue. Corrective surgery for congenital heart defects was being performed on the healthy Finnish infants who served as donors. The V and J genes are TRBV11-3 and TRBJ2-1, with D perhaps assigned TRBD1 or TRBD2 (5 bases each). This receptor was identified in a boy in the first two years of life with a congenital heart defect but otherwise immunologically healthy. Sample: thymus tissue. CDR3 sequence: CASTKGRLDYNEQFF. As DNA, the CDR3 is TGTGCCAGCACCAAGGGACGGTTAGACTACAATGAGCAGTTCTTC.